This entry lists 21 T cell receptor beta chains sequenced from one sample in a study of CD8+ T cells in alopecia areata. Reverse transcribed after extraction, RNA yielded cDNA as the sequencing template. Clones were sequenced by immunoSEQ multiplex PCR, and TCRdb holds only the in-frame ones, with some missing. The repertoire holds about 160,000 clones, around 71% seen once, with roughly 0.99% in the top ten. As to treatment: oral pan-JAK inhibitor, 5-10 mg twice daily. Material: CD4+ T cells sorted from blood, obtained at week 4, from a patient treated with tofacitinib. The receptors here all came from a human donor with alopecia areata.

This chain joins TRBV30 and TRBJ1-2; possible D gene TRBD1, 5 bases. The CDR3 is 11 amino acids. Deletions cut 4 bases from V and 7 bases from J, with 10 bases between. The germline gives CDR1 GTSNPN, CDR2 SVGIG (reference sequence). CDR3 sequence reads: CAWNAGPGYTF. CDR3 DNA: TGTGCCTGGAACGCGGGACCTGGCTACACCTTC.

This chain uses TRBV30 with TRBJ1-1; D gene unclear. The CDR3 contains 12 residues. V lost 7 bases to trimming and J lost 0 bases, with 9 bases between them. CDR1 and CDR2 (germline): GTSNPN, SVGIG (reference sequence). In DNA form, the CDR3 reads TGTGCCTACCGACACTTGAACACTGAAGCTTTCTTT. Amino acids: CAYRHLNTEAFF. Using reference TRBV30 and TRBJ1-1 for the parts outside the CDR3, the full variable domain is SQTIHQWPATLVQPVGSPLSLECTVEGTSNPNLYWYRQAAGRGLQLLFYSVGIGQISSEVPQNLSASRPQDRQFILSSKKLLLSDSGFYLCAYRHLNTEAFFGQGTRLTVV.

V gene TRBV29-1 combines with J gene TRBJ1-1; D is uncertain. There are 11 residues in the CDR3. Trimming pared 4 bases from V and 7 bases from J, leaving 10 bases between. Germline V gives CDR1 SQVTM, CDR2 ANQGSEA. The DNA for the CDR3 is TGCAGCGTTGTTGGGTATAGTGAAGCTTTCTTT. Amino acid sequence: CSVVGYSEAFF.

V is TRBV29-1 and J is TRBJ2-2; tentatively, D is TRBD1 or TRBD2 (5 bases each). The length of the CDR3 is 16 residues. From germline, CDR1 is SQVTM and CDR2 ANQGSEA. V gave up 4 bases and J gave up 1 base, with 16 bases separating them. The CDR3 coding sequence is TGCAGCGTTGGTTCTCTGCCGGGGCGGAACACCGGGGAGCTGTTTTTT. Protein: CSVGSLPGRNTGELFF.

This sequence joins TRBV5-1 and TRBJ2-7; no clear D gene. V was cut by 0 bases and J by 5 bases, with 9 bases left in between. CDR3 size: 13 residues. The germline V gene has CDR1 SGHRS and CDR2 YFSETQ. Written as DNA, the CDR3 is TGCGCCAGCAGCTTGGACTGGGCGGACGAGCAGTACTTC. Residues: CASSLDWADEQYF.

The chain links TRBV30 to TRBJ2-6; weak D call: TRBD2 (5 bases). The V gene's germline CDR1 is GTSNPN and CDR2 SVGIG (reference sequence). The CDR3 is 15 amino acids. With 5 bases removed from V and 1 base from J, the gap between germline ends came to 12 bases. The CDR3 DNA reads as TGTGCCTGGTTGGCGTGGGAGTCTGGGGCCAACGTCCTGACTTTC. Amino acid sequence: CAWLAWESGANVLTF.

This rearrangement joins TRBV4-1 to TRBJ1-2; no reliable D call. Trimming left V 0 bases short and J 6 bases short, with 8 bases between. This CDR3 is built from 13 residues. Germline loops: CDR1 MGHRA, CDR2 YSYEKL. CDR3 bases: TGCGCCAGCAGCCAAGAGAGGACGGATGGCTACACCTTC. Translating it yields CASSQERTDGYTF.

The CDR3 sequence is CASSQGDGGAERETQYF. CDR3 DNA sequence: TGTGCCAGCAGCCAAGGCGACGGGGGGGCCGAGAGAGAGACCCAGTACTTC. The V gene is TRBV4-2, the J gene TRBJ2-5; the match to TRBD2 covers 8 bases. The CDR3 contains 17 residues. Germline values: CDR1 LGHNA, CDR2 YNFKEQ. V gave up 1 base and J gave up 4 bases; unmatched junction bases: 11.

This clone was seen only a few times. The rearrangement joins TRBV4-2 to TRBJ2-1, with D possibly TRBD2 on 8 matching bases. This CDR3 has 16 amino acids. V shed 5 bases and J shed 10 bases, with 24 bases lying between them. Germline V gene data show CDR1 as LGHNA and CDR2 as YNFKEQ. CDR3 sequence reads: CASSWTTGAPGGEQFF. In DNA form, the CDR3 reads TGTGCCAGCAGCTGGACAACAGGGGCGCCGGGGGGGGAGCAGTTCTTC.

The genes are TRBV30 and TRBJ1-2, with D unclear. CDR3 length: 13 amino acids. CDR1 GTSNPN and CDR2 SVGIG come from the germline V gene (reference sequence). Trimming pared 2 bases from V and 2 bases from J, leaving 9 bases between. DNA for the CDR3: TGTGCCTGGAGTAAGGACCCCAACTATGGCTACACCTTC. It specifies CAWSKDPNYGYTF.

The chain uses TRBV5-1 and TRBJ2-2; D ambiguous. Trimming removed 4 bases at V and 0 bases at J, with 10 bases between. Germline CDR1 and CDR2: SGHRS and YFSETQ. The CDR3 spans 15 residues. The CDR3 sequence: CASSVGPTNTGELFF. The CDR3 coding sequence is TGCGCCAGCAGCGTAGGACCTACGAACACCGGGGAGCTGTTTTTT.

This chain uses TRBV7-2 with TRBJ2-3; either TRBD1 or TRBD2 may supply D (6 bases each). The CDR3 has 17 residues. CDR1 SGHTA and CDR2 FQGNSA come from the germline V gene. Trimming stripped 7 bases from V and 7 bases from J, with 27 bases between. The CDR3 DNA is TGTGCCAGCACCTTCCCCTCGGGGGCCACGACCGGGAATACGCAGTATTTT. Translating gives CASTFPSGATTGNTQYF.

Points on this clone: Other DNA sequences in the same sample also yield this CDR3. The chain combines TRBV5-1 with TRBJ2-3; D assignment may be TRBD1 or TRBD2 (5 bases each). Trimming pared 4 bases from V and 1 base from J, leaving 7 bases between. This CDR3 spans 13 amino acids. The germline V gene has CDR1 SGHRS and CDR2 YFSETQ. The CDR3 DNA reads TGCGCCAGCAGCCTGGGGGGCACAGATACGCAGTATTTT. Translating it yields CASSLGGTDTQYF. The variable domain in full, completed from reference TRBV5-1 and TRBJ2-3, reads KAGVTQTPRYLIKTRGQQVTLSCSPISGHRSVSWYQQTPGQGLQFLFEYFSETQRNKGNFPGRFSGRQFSNSRSEMNVSTLELGDSALYLCASSLGGTDTQYFGPGTRLTVL.

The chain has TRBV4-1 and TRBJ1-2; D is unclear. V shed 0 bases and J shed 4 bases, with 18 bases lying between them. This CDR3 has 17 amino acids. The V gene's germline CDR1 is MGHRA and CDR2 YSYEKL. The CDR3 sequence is CASSQDHLPGGGYGYTF. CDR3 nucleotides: TGCGCCAGCAGCCAAGACCATCTCCCAGGAGGCGGCTATGGCTACACCTTC.

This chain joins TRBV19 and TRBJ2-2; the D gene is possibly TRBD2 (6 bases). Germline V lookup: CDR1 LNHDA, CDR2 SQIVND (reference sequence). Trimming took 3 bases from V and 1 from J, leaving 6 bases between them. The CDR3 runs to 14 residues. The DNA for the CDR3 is TGTGCCAGTAGTATCGGGGGGAACACCGGGGAGCTGTTTTTT. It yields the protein CASSIGGNTGELFF.

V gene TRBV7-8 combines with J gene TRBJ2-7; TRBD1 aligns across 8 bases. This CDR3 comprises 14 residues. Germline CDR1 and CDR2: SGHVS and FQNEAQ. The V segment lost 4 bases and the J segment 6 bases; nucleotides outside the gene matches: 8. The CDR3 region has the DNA TGTGCCAGCAGCTCCACCGGACAGGGCACCGAGCAGTACTTC. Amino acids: CASSSTGQGTEQYF.

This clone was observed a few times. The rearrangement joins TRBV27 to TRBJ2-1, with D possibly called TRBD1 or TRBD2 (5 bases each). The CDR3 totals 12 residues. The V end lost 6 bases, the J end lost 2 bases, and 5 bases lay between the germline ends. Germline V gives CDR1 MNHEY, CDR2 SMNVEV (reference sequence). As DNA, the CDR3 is TGTGCCAGCAGGGGGGCCTACAATGAGCAGTTCTTC. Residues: CASRGAYNEQFF.

The DNA for the CDR3 is TGTGCCAGCAGAATAGGGACGGTTGGCTATGGCTACACCTTC. This encodes CASRIGTVGYGYTF. The rearrangement links TRBV7-2 to TRBJ1-2; D is perhaps TRBD1 (5 bases). The germline V and J ends were trimmed by 6 bases and 4 bases, with 15 bases remaining between them. Germline assignment: CDR1 SGHTA and CDR2 FQGNSA. This CDR3 is built from 14 residues. The whole variable domain, filled in from reference TRBV7-2 and TRBJ1-2, reads GAGVSQSPSNKVTEKGKDVELRCDPISGHTALYWYRQSLGQGLEFLIYFQGNSAPDKSGLPSDRFSAERTGGSVSTLTIQRTQQEDSAVYLCASRIGTVGYGYTFGSGTRLTVV.

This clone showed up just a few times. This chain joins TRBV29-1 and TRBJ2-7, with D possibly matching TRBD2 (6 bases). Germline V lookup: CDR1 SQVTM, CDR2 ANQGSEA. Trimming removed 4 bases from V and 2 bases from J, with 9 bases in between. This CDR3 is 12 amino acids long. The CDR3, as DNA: TGCAGCGTTGGAGGGACTCCCTACGAGCAGTACTTC. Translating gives CSVGGTPYEQYF.

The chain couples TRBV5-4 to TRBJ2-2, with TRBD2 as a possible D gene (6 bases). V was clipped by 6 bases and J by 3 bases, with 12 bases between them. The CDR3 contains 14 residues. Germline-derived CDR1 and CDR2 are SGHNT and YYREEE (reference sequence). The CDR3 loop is CASTGPGDTGELFF. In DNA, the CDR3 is TGTGCCAGCACCGGGCCGGGGGACACCGGGGAGCTGTTTTTT.

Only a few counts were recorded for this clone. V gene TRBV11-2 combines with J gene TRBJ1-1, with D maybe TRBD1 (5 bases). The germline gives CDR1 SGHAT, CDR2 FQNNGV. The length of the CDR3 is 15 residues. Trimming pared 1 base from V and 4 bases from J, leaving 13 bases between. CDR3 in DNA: TGTGCCAGCAGCTTAGCAATGGCAGGGATCACTGAAGCTTTCTTT. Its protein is CASSLAMAGITEAFF.